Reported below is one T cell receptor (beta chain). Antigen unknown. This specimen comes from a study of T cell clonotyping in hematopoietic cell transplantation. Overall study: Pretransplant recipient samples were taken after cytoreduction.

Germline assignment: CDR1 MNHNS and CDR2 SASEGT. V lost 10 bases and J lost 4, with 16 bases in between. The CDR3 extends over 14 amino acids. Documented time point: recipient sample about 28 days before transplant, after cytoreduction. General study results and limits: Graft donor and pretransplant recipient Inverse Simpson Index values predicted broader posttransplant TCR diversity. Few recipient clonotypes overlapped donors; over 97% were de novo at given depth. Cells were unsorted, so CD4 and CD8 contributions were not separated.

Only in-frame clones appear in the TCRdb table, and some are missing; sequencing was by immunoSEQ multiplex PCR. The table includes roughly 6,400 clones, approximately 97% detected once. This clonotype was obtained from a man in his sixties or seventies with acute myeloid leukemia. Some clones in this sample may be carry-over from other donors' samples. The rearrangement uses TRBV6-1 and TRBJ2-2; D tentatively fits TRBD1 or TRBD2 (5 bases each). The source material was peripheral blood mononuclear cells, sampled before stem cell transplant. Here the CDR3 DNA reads TGTGCCACCCTCTTGTCAGGGAGCACCGGGGAGCTGTTTTTT. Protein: CATLLSGSTGELFF.